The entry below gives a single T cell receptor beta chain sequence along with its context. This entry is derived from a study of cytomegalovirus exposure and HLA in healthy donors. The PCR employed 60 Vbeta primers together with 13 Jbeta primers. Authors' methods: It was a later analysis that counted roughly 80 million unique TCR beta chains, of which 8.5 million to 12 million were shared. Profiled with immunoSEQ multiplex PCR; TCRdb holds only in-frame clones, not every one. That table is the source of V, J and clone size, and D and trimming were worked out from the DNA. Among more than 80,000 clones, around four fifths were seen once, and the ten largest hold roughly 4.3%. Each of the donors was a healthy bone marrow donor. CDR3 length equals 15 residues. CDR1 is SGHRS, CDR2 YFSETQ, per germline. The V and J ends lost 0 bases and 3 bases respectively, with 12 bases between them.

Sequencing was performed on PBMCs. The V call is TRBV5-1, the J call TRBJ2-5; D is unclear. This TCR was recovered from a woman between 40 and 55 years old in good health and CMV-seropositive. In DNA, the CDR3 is TGCGCCAGCAGCTTGGGTGCATTGCGAGAAGAGACCCAGTACTTC. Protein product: CASSLGALREETQYF.